This T cell receptor (beta chain) comes out of a study of blood T cell repertoires in COVID-19. Study at large: Spain, Italy and the United States supplied samples that represented acute and convalescent COVID-19. Nucleic acid was either cDNA or gDNA, and it came from T cells, B-cell-depleted T cells, or PBMCs.

Trimming took off 4 bases at V and 2 bases at J, with 2 bases between the two ends. The V gene's germline CDR1 is SNHLY and CDR2 FYNNEI. This CDR3 has 11 residues. In the source study's methods: Estimation of nucleated cell counts was performed using reference gene primer amplification. Measured with immunoSEQ multiplex PCR; TCRdb has only the in-frame clones, and not every one. V, J and clone size derive from that table, while D and trimming were established from the DNA sequence. This sample has roughly 100,000 clones, with around 84% found just once. The sequencing input was peripheral blood. The origin of this receptor is a human donor in a cohort sampled during active COVID-19. The V and J genes are TRBV2 and TRBJ2-5; D is undetermined. The CDR3 sequence is CASSVQETQYF. Written as DNA, the CDR3 is TGTGCCAGCAGTGTACAAGAGACCCAGTACTTC. Variable domain in full (rest from reference TRBV2 and TRBJ2-5): EPEVTQTPSHQVTQMGQEVILRCVPISNHLYFYWYRQILGQKVEFLVSFYNNEISEKSEIFDDQFSVERPDGSNFTLKIRSTKLEDSAMYFCASSVQETQYFGPGTRLLVL.